The T cell receptor (beta chain) described here comes from a study of blood T cell repertoires in COVID-19. Background on the study: The United States, Italy and Spain supplied acute and convalescent COVID-19 samples. PBMCs, B-cell-depleted T cells, or T cells provided the cDNA or gDNA that made up the material.

Under the authors' procedure: Amplification of reference gene primers provided the estimated nucleated cell counts. TCRdb's table, derived via immunoSEQ multiplex PCR, lists solely in-frame clones and lacks some. The DNA was the basis for D and trimming; V, J and clone size are from that table. Of some 390,000 clones listed, roughly nine tenths are singletons. Germline lookup yields CDR1 LNHDA and CDR2 SQIVND (reference sequence). V lost 2 bases and J 3 bases, leaving 11 bases between the germline ends. The CDR3 contains 14 residues. Recovery meant two consecutive negative NP/OP PCR tests, professional clearance, or resolved symptoms.

The chain combines TRBV19 with TRBJ2-7, with a tentative D call TRBD2 (5 bases). Material for sequencing was PBMCs or T cells enriched from blood (not recorded which). This TCR was recovered from a young man who had recovered from COVID-19. The CDR3 DNA follows: TGTGCCAGTAGTATAAGCGGAGACAACTACGAGCAGTACTTC. This encodes CASSISGDNYEQYF.